This TCR beta chain was captured by sequencing in a study of response to subunit inactivated influenza vaccine (dated by TCRdb to the late 2010s). Study-wide context: To follow how T cells responded to a trivalent subunit inactivated influenza vaccine, the researchers relied on deep quantitative profiling of the T cell receptor repertoire.

This clonotype was observed a few times. Its recognized antigen is unknown. Per-nucleotide qualities are absent, and no much larger clonotype sits a single base away. The investigation overall reported the following: The authors suggested that each seasonal influenza vaccination may recruit only a limited number of new T cells.

The V end loses 0 bases and the J end loses 4 bases, and a stretch of 9 bases separates them. Sequences SGHRS (CDR1) and YFSETQ (CDR2) are obtained from the germline V gene. The CDR3 runs 14 residues from the cysteine to the phenylalanine. Of the read, only the CDR3 DNA is kept; its 42 bases are in frame from base 1. Library generation was performed with RT-PCR. The run used an Illumina HiSeq 2500. TCRdb reprocessing: public reads trimmed at Q25 with fastp, clones called with MiXCR, in-frame beta chains kept. Identical CDR3 protein sequences are pooled into one entry, listed with their most common genes and DNA. This sample comprises 560,000 or so distinct CDR3 sequences, around 8% of them detected only once. The top ten hold 10% to 15% of the sample.

The source of this sequence is a man between 50 and 70 years old who received an inactivated influenza vaccine. Donor details come from another sample of the same person, matched by shared clones. The receptor chain draws on TRBV5-1 and TRBJ2-3, with the identity of the D gene unclear. The sequenced sample was PBMCs from blood, obtained about 23 months after vaccination. The nucleotides read TGCGCCAGCAGCTTGGGACAACCACCAGATACGCAGTATTTT. It is translated as CASSLGQPPDTQYF.